This T cell receptor (beta chain) was sequenced during a study of cytomegalovirus exposure and HLA in healthy donors. The PCR had 60 Vbeta and 13 Jbeta primers. Produced via immunoSEQ multiplex PCR; TCRdb's table is partial and in-frame only. The table includes about 110,000 clones, 70% to 80% detected once. Per the germline V gene, CDR1 is SGDLS and CDR2 is YYNGEE. The CDR3 totals 12 residues. Deletions cut 5 bases from V and 2 bases from J, with 6 bases between. The source is a man aged 25 to 40 in good health and CMV-seronegative. The rearrangement joins TRBV9 to TRBJ2-3; D is ambiguous. Material for sequencing was PBMCs. The CDR3 protein is CASSGPTDTQYF. CDR3 in DNA: TGTGCCAGCAGTGGGCCCACAGATACGCAGTATTTT.